This T cell receptor beta chain was recorded in a study of blood T cell repertoires in COVID-19. Study-level information: The analysed material was cDNA or gDNA that came from T cells, B-cell-depleted T cells, or PBMCs.

Deletions cut 5 bases from V and 5 bases from J, with 12 bases between. CDR3 size: 12 residues. Germline loops: CDR1 SQVTM, CDR2 ANQGSEA. Participants, 18 to 89 years old, spanned about 26 US areas. Categorization into cohorts depended on clinical history that participants reported. Only in-frame clones appear in the TCRdb table, and some are missing; sequencing was by immunoSEQ multiplex PCR. Of about 280,000 clones in the sample, roughly 91% were seen once. V and J are TRBV29-1 and TRBJ1-2, with D possibly TRBD1 on 6 matching bases. The TCR sequence derives from a woman in her fifties or sixties who had recovered from COVID-19. Sequencing was carried out using PBMCs or T cells enriched from blood (not recorded which). Here the CDR3 reads CSVPGVGYGYTF. The CDR3 DNA follows: TGCAGCGTTCCAGGGGTTGGGTATGGCTACACCTTC.